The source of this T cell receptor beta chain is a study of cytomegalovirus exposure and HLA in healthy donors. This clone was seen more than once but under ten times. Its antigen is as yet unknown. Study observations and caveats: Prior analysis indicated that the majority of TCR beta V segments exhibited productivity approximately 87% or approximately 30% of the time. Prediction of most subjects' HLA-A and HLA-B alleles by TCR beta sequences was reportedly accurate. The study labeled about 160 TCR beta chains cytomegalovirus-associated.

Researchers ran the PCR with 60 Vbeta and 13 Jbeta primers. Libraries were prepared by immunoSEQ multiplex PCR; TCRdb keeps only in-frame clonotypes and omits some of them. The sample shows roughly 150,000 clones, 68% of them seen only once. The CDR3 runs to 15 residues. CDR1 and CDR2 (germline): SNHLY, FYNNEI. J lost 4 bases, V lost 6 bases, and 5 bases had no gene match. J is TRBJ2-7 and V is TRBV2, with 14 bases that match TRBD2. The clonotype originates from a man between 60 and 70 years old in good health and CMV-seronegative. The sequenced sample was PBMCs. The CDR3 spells CASRVGLAGGYEQYF. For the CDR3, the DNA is TGTGCCAGCAGGGTAGGACTAGCGGGGGGATACGAGCAGTACTTC.